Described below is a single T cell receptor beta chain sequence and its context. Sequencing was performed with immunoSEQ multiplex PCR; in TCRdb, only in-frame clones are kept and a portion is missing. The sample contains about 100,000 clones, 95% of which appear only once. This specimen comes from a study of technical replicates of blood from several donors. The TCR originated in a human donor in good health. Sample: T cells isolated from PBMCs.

The DNA for the CDR3 is TGTGCCAGCATCCAGGGCCAGGGACTCAACTATGGCTACACCTTC. It specifies CASIQGQGLNYGYTF. This chain joins TRBV5-4 and TRBJ1-2; D might be TRBD1 (5 bases). Trimming shortened V by 6 bases and J by 2 bases, and 17 bases separated the two germline ends. Per the germline V gene, CDR1 is SGHNT and CDR2 is YYREEE (reference sequence). This CDR3 has 15 residues.